This T cell receptor (beta chain) was profiled in a study of blood T cell repertoires in COVID-19. In regard to this clone: The sample contains more than one DNA sequence encoding this CDR3.

Produced via immunoSEQ multiplex PCR; TCRdb's table is partial and in-frame only. The sample includes 200,000 to 250,000 clones, almost 85% seen only once; the top ten take roughly 15%. CDR1 and CDR2 (germline): MNHEY, SVGAGI. V was clipped by 3 bases and J by 4 bases; unmatched bases: 4. This CDR3 contains 14 residues. V is TRBV6-5 and J is TRBJ2-7; 9 bases are a match to TRBD1. Sequenced material: PBMCs or T cells enriched from blood (not recorded which). The TCR originated in a man aged 35 to 55 who had recovered from COVID-19. CDR3 region: CASSYSGQGYEQYF. The CDR3 DNA sequence: TGTGCCAGCAGTTATTCGGGACAGGGTTACGAGCAGTACTTC.